A selection of T cell receptor beta chains follows, all from one sample in a study of control samples from healthy donors and cancer patients. Profiling relied on immunoSEQ multiplex PCR, and the TCRdb table lists in-frame clones only, not all of them. The sample holds about 120,000 clones; around nine tenths are singletons and the top ten take around 2.5%. Material: blood. All receptors come from a man aged 35 to 55 in good health. Each CDR3 is given with its conserved first and last residue. D genes are given only for firm matches. Where a row states a size, it is once, few, many or the class of an expanded clone; other rows omit it.

>TRBD2|TRBV5-4|TRBJ2-3|few
TGTGCCAGCAGCTCCCCGGGGGGGAGGGCAGATACGCAGTATTTT
CASSSPGGRADTQYF
>.|TRBV25-1|TRBJ1-5|few
TGTGCCAGCAGCCAAAGGGCGGGTCAGCCCCAGCATTTT
CASSQRAGQPQHF
>.|TRBV11-2|TRBJ1-2|.
TGTGCCAGCAGCTCAACAGGGATCAACTATGGCTACACCTTC
CASSSTGINYGYTF
>TRBD1|TRBV18|TRBJ1-5|.
TGTGCCAGCTCATTCACAGGGGGCGGAACGGGCAATCAGCCCCAGCATTTT
CASSFTGGGTGNQPQHF
>.|TRBV5-6|TRBJ2-5|.
TGTGCCAGCAGCTCGAGGTGGGAGACCCAGTACTTC
CASSSRWETQYF
>TRBD1|TRBV6-4|TRBJ2-7|once
TGTGCCAGTCAGACAGGGAGTGGGGGCTACGAGCAGTACTTC
CASQTGSGGYEQYF
>TRBD1|TRBV19|TRBJ2-7|.
TGTGCCAGTAGTTTGTGGAGACAGGGGGTTCTGGAGCAGTACTTC
CASSLWRQGVLEQYF
>TRBD2|TRBV14|TRBJ2-7|.
TGTGCCAGCAGCCAATGGGGGGGGGCCTACGAGCAGTACTTC
CASSQWGGAYEQYF
>.|TRBV12-3/TRBV12-4|TRBJ1-4|once
TGTGCCAGCAGCCTGCGGGGGAGGGTGTTTTTT
CASSLRGRVFF
>TRBD2|TRBV5-1|TRBJ2-3|.
TGCGCCAGCAGCTTGTTAACTAGCGGTAGCACAGATACGCAGTATTTT
CASSLLTSGSTDTQYF
>TRBD1|TRBV5-4|TRBJ2-1|.
TGTGCCAGCACTCAGGGACAGCACAATGAGCAGTTCTTC
CASTQGQHNEQFF
>.|TRBV2|TRBJ2-1|.
TGTGCCAGCAGGGTACAGGGTTCTGATGAGCAGTTCTTC
CASRVQGSDEQFF
>.|TRBV30|TRBJ1-1|.
TGTGCCTGGAGGTGGCGGACACTGAACACTGAAGCTTTCTTT
CAWRWRTLNTEAFF
>.|TRBV19|TRBJ1-5|.
TGTGCCAGTAGTCCCAGGGTCTCTCAGCCCCAGCATTTT
CASSPRVSQPQHF
>.|TRBV16|TRBJ1-5|.
TGTGCCAGCAGCCCACATAATCAGCCCCAGCATTTT
CASSPHNQPQHF
>TRBD1|TRBV9|TRBJ1-3|.
TGTGCCAGCAGCCCCAGGGGGCTTTTGGGAAACACCATATATTTT
CASSPRGLLGNTIYF
>TRBD1|TRBV5-1|TRBJ1-2|.
TGCGCCAGCAGCTTCAGGCAGGGGGCGAAGGATGGCTACACCTTC
CASSFRQGAKDGYTF
>.|TRBV28|TRBJ1-2|.
TGTGCCAGCAGTCCCCCGGGGGTGAGGGGCTACACCTTC
CASSPPGVRGYTF
>.|TRBV11-2|TRBJ1-2|.
TGTGCCAGCAGCTTATTTTTAGGTTACGGCTACACCTTC
CASSLFLGYGYTF
>.|TRBV5-1|TRBJ1-2|.
TGCGCCAGCAGCATACAACGGGGACCCAACTATGGCTACACCTTC
CASSIQRGPNYGYTF
>TRBD1|TRBV6-5|TRBJ2-1|.
TGTGCCAGCAGTTACAGTAGGACAGGACCCTACAATGAGCAGTTCTTC
CASSYSRTGPYNEQFF
>TRBD1|TRBV24-1|TRBJ2-5|.
TGTGCCACCAGTGATTTGACCGGGACAGGGGGCGCGGAGACCCAGTACTTC
CATSDLTGTGGAETQYF
>.|TRBV27|TRBJ2-3|.
TGTGCCAGCAGTCTCTCGAGACAGGTCACAGATACGCAGTATTTT
CASSLSRQVTDTQYF
>TRBD1|TRBV4-2|TRBJ1-1|.
TGTGCCAGCAGCCAAGATAGCCAGGGGGCGCAGGTCACTGAAGCTTTCTTT
CASSQDSQGAQVTEAFF
>.|TRBV27|TRBJ2-3|.
TGTGCCAGCAGTCCAACTACTAGGCCCCTCACAGATACGCAGTATTTT
CASSPTTRPLTDTQYF
>TRBD1|TRBV10-3|TRBJ2-5|.
TGTGCCATCAGTGGAGGGACAGGGAAGGAGACCCAGTACTTC
CAISGGTGKETQYF
>.|TRBV24-1|TRBJ2-1|.
TGTGCCACCAGTGATTCCGGTGAGCAGTTCTTC
CATSDSGEQFF
>.|TRBV28|TRBJ1-2|.
TGTGCCAGCAGCCGTGGGAAGATTATCCACTATGGCTACACCTTC
CASSRGKIIHYGYTF
>.|TRBV5-5|TRBJ2-7|.
TGTGCCAGCAGCTTTACTTCCTACGAGCAGTACTTC
CASSFTSYEQYF
>.|TRBV30|TRBJ1-1|.
TGTGCCTCGAACAGGGCGACTGAAGCTTTCTTT
CASNRATEAFF
>.|TRBV5-1|TRBJ1-1|.
TGCGCCAGCAGCTTGGGAGGGGGACCACTGAACACTGAAGCTTTCTTT
CASSLGGGPLNTEAFF
>.|TRBV3-1/TRBV3-2|TRBJ1-5|.
TGTGCCAGCAGTCCCAGGGCTAGCAATCAGCCCCAGCATTTT
CASSPRASNQPQHF
>.|TRBV9|TRBJ2-3|.
TGTGCCAGCAGCGTAGCGATTGGGGGAACAGATACGCAGTATTTT
CASSVAIGGTDTQYF
>.|TRBV20-1|TRBJ2-7|.
TGCAGTGCTAGAAGAGAGGTAGGGCAGTACTTC
CSARREVGQYF
>TRBD1|TRBV6-9|TRBJ1-2|.
TGTGCCAGGGGGGACAGGGGAAAGGGTGGCTACACCTTC
CARGDRGKGGYTF
>TRBD1|TRBV7-9|TRBJ1-5|.
TGTGCCAGCAGCCGCGGACAGGGCGATCAGCCCCAGCATTTT
CASSRGQGDQPQHF